Shown below are 29 T cell receptor beta chains from a single sample sequenced in a study of blood T cell repertoires in COVID-19. The table came from immunoSEQ multiplex PCR; TCRdb's copy has only in-frame clones and leaves some out. The sample has over 25,000 clones, around 91% seen once. The sample was peripheral blood. The receptors here all came from an older woman with active COVID-19.

The V call is TRBV2, the J call TRBJ1-4; TRBD1 is a possible D gene (5 bases). V was pared by 6 bases and J by 7 bases, with 12 bases between. This CDR3 has 13 amino acids. The germline gives CDR1 SNHLY, CDR2 FYNNEI. CDR3 DNA sequence: TGTGCCAGCAGAACTGAAAGGGGTGAAAAACTGTTTTTT. It yields the protein CASRTERGEKLFF.

Written as DNA, the CDR3 is TGTGCCAGCAGTTTTGGGGTAGCGGGCACAGATACGCAGTATTTT. As protein: CASSFGVAGTDTQYF. This sequence joins TRBV28 and TRBJ2-3; the D gene is possibly TRBD2 (6 bases). Germline V gene lookup returns CDR1 MDHEN and CDR2 SYDVKM. Trimming removed 3 bases from V and 1 base from J, with 11 bases in between. This CDR3 spans 15 amino acids. Full variable domain (rest looked up from reference TRBV28 and TRBJ2-3): DVKVTQSSRYLVKRTGEKVFLECVQDMDHENMFWYRQDPGLGLRLIYFSYDVKMKEKGDIPEGYSVSREKKERFSLILESASTNQTSMYLCASSFGVAGTDTQYFGPGTRLTVL.

The chain uses TRBV18 and TRBJ1-6, with D uncertain. The V gene's germline CDR1 is KGHSH and CDR2 LQKENI. V was pared by 2 bases and J by 0 bases, with 11 bases between. The CDR3 totals 17 residues. CDR3 bases: TGTGCCAGCTCACCAACCTACAGAGACTCCTATAATTCACCCCTCCACTTT. This codes for CASSPTYRDSYNSPLHF.

The chain combines TRBV27 with TRBJ2-2, with D possibly matching TRBD1 (5 bases). CDR3 length: 14 residues. In germline, CDR1 is MNHEY, CDR2 SMNVEV (reference sequence). With 7 bases removed from V and 6 bases from J, the gap between germline ends came to 15 bases. CDR3 region: CASIGLLGAGELFF. The DNA for the CDR3 is TGTGCCAGCATCGGGTTGTTAGGGGCCGGGGAGCTGTTTTTT.

J is TRBJ2-5 and V is TRBV5-4; 7 nucleotides agree with TRBD2. The CDR3 runs to 15 residues. V lost 3 bases, J lost 3 bases, and 8 bases stayed unmatched. Germline CDR1 SGHNT, CDR2 YYREEE (reference sequence). CDR3 amino acids: CASSSGGPSEETQYF. Here the CDR3 DNA reads TGTGCCAGCAGCTCGGGAGGACCGTCGGAAGAGACCCAGTACTTC.

The chain links TRBV12-3 or TRBV12-4 to TRBJ1-2, with D maybe TRBD1 (6 bases). The CDR3 is made up of 13 amino acids. Between the trimmed V and J ends, which lost 6 bases and 4 bases, there was a span of 12 bases. The CDR3: CASSYDRTYGYTF. CDR3 DNA: TGTGCCAGCAGCTACGACAGGACCTATGGCTACACCTTC.

The chain employs TRBV18 and TRBJ2-1; 13 bases fit TRBD2. The CDR3 sequence is 15 residues long. Trimming at V came to 6 bases and at J to 6 bases, leaving 5 bases not matched to a gene. From germline, CDR1 is KGHSH and CDR2 LQKENI. Here the CDR3 DNA reads TGTGCCAGCTCCCCGGGACTAGCGGGAATCAATGAGCAGTTCTTC. This translates into CASSPGLAGINEQFF.

The chain couples TRBV5-5 to TRBJ1-1; a weak D match, TRBD1 (6 bases). The CDR3 contains 16 residues. Trimming pared 0 bases from V and 0 bases from J, leaving 12 bases between. Germline V gene data show CDR1 as SGHKS and CDR2 as YYEKEE (reference sequence). The CDR3 sequence: CASSLGTGSLNTEAFF. CDR3 DNA: TGTGCCAGCAGCTTGGGAACAGGGTCCCTGAACACTGAAGCTTTCTTT.

The chain recombines TRBV28 with TRBJ2-3; 14 bases align to TRBD2. The germline CDR1 and CDR2 sequences are MDHEN and SYDVKM. The CDR3 spans 16 residues. V lost 5 bases to trimming and J lost 6 bases; unmatched junction nucleotides: 7. The chain's CDR3 is CASSTHGTSGSDTQYF. The CDR3 DNA is TGTGCCAGCAGTACCCACGGGACTAGCGGGAGTGATACGCAGTATTTT. Combining the CDR3 with reference TRBV28 and TRBJ2-3 gives the whole variable domain DVKVTQSSRYLVKRTGEKVFLECVQDMDHENMFWYRQDPGLGLRLIYFSYDVKMKEKGDIPEGYSVSREKKERFSLILESASTNQTSMYLCASSTHGTSGSDTQYFGPGTRLTVL.

This rearrangement joins TRBV11-2 to TRBJ2-7, with D possibly TRBD2 on 5 matching bases. CDR1 and CDR2 from the germline V gene are SGHAT and FQNNGV. Between the trimmed V and J ends, which lost 11 bases and 4 bases, there was a span of 12 bases. This CDR3 has 11 amino acids. The CDR3 region is CAPGMAYEQYF. The CDR3 coding sequence is TGTGCCCCGGGGATGGCGTACGAGCAGTACTTC.

The chain couples TRBV27 to TRBJ1-1; TRBD1 agrees at 8 bases. The trim removed 4 bases at V and 3 bases at J, leaving 7 bases unmatched. The CDR3 is made up of 15 amino acids. The germline V gene has CDR1 MNHEY and CDR2 SMNVEV (reference sequence). Here the CDR3 DNA reads TGTGCCAGCAGTTCCAGGGGGCAAGGGGACACTGAAGCTTTCTTT. It codes for CASSSRGQGDTEAFF.

The chain employs TRBV28 and TRBJ1-2; unclear D gene. Germline lookup yields CDR1 MDHEN and CDR2 SYDVKM. Trimming removed 2 bases from V and 4 bases from J, with 8 bases in between. The CDR3 totals 13 residues. CDR3 in DNA: TGTGCCAGCAGTTTAAAAGCAACCTATGGCTACACCTTC. This codes for CASSLKATYGYTF.

In the case of this clone: One end of the junction does not line up with germline, which may come from a read error. The rearrangement links TRBV27 to TRBJ2-7; possibly TRBD1 for D (6 bases). The CDR3 loop spans 11 amino acids. CDR1 is MNHEY, CDR2 SMNVEV, per germline (reference sequence). The CDR3 region has the DNA TGTGCCAGCAGTTCATTACAGGGCCGGCACTTC. Translation: CASSSLQGRHF.

The chain uses TRBV6-5 and TRBJ2-3, with 7 bases identical to TRBD2. Per germline, CDR1 MNHEY and CDR2 SVGAGI. J gave up 9 bases and V 8 bases, and 14 bases lay outside the gene matches. This CDR3 spans 14 amino acids. Here the CDR3 DNA reads TGTGCCAGCGCCTTGGGGAGCGGGACCCCCACGCAGTATTTT. Its translation is CASALGSGTPTQYF.

This clone was detected only once. CDR3 protein: CAISLSGGDYEQYF. DNA for the CDR3: TGTGCCATCAGCCTTAGCGGCGGAGACTACGAGCAGTACTTC. The chain carries TRBV10-3 and TRBJ2-7; a possible D gene is TRBD2 (6 bases). The CDR3 covers 14 residues. The germline V and J ends were trimmed by 6 bases and 3 bases, with 15 bases remaining between them. Germline V lookup: CDR1 ENHRY, CDR2 SYGVKD.

J is TRBJ2-1 and V is TRBV5-8; TRBD2 agrees at 10 bases. The CDR3 consists of 18 residues. V was clipped by 7 bases and J by 0 bases; unmatched bases: 13. CDR1 SGHTS and CDR2 YDEGEE come from the germline V gene. The chain's CDR3 is CASGGLADFHSSYNEQFF. The CDR3 DNA reads TGTGCCAGCGGCGGACTAGCGGACTTCCACAGCTCCTACAATGAGCAGTTCTTC. The full variable domain, its missing parts supplied by reference TRBV5-8 and TRBJ2-1, is EAGVTQSPTHLIKTRGQQATLRCSPISGHTSVYWYQQALGLGLQFLLWYDEGEERNRGNFPPRFSGRQFPNYSSELNVNALELEDSALYLCASGGLADFHSSYNEQFFGPGTRLTVL.

This clone occurred a few times. The chain employs TRBV6-2 or TRBV6-3 and TRBJ2-7; 7 bases are a match to TRBD2. The J segment lost 13 bases and the V segment lost 5 bases, leaving 8 bases of the junction unmatched. This CDR3 region has 11 residues. Germline CDR1 and CDR2: MNHEY and SVGEGT. CDR3 in amino acids: CASSDGRGRYF. In nucleotides, the CDR3 is TGTGCCAGCAGTGATGGGAGGGGCCGATACTTC.

In its sample, this clone was seen once. The chain's CDR3 is CASSWRTGGDSPLHF. The CDR3 DNA reads as TGTGCCAGCAGCTGGAGGACAGGGGGCGATTCACCCCTCCACTTT. The chain has TRBV7-8 and TRBJ1-6, with 11 bases that match TRBD1. CDR1 SGHVS and CDR2 FQNEAQ come from the germline V gene. The CDR3 covers 15 residues. Losses at the gene ends were 4 bases for V and 8 bases for J; bases not matched to a gene: 4.

The genes are TRBV7-2 and TRBJ1-1, with D unresolved. Deletions cut 5 bases from V and 1 base from J, with 17 bases between. This CDR3 is 16 amino acids long. The germline gives CDR1 SGHTA, CDR2 FQGNSA. CDR3 in amino acids: CASSPSFVYENTEAFF. CDR3 in DNA: TGTGCCAGCAGCCCTTCATTTGTCTACGAGAACACTGAAGCTTTCTTT.

This chain links TRBV5-1 with TRBJ2-2; 10 nucleotides align to TRBD1. Germline CDR1 reads SGHRS; CDR2 reads YFSETQ. This CDR3 has 20 amino acids. Trimming removed 4 bases from V and 3 bases from J; junction bases left unmatched: 18. CDR3 in DNA: TGCGCCAGCAGCACTCCCCGTGTCGGGACAGGGGCCCACGACACCGGGGAGCTGTTTTTT. As protein: CASSTPRVGTGAHDTGELFF.

The chain has TRBV19 and TRBJ2-7; TRBD2 agrees at 8 bases. V gave up 1 base and J gave up 1 base; unmatched junction bases: 3. The CDR3 totals 15 residues. CDR1 and CDR2 from the germline V gene are LNHDA and SQIVND (reference sequence). This CDR3 is CASSIGPSGSYEQYF. CDR3 in DNA: TGTGCCAGTAGTATAGGTCCTAGCGGGTCCTACGAGCAGTACTTC.

This clone was detected only once. The chain is built from TRBV27 and TRBJ2-1; maybe TRBD2 (5 bases). Germline CDR1 is MNHEY and CDR2 is SMNVEV (reference sequence). V was pared by 6 bases and J by 0 bases, with 12 bases between. This CDR3 comprises 15 residues. The CDR3: CASSGLGSSYNEQFF. CDR3 nucleotides: TGTGCCAGCAGCGGATTGGGGAGCTCCTACAATGAGCAGTTCTTC.

The CDR3 nucleotides are TGTGCCAGCTCACCTCTGGCGGGAGGATACAATGAGCAGTTCTTC. Translation: CASSPLAGGYNEQFF. The V call is TRBV18, the J call TRBJ2-1; 8 bases agree with TRBD2. CDR3 size: 15 residues. The germline gives CDR1 KGHSH, CDR2 LQKENI. With V trimmed by 3 bases and J by 4 bases, 5 bases remained unmatched.

J is TRBJ2-3 and V is TRBV27; weak D call: TRBD2 (5 bases). Germline loops: CDR1 MNHEY, CDR2 SMNVEV (reference sequence). This CDR3 contains 15 residues. V was cut by 4 bases and J by 0 bases, with 11 bases left in between. The DNA for the CDR3 is TGTGCCAGCAGTTGGACTGTTACTAGCACAGATACGCAGTATTTT. Translated: CASSWTVTSTDTQYF.

The chain joins TRBV10-2 to TRBJ2-3; D is perhaps TRBD2 (7 bases). CDR1 is WSHSY, CDR2 SAAADI, per germline. The CDR3 sequence is 14 residues long. Trimming took off 7 bases at V and 0 bases at J, with 11 bases between the two ends. The CDR3 region has the DNA TGCGCCAGCAAAGGGGGGGCAAGCACAGATACGCAGTATTTT. Translated: CASKGGASTDTQYF.

The V call is TRBV28, the J call TRBJ1-2, with 9 bases matching TRBD1. The CDR3 has 14 residues. V was clipped by 8 bases and J by 6 bases; unmatched bases: 10. Germline CDR1 and CDR2: MDHEN and SYDVKM. The CDR3 sequence: CASGLTGQGDGYTF. The CDR3 DNA follows: TGTGCCAGCGGATTAACGGGACAGGGAGATGGCTACACCTTC.

In this sample, this clone turned up once. The chain carries TRBV7-8 and TRBJ2-7, with D possibly TRBD1 on 5 matching bases. The V and J ends lost 5 bases and 5 bases respectively, with 13 bases between them. This CDR3 contains 13 residues. Germline CDR1 is SGHVS and CDR2 is FQNEAQ. CDR3 in DNA: TGTGCCAGCAGCGGAAGGGGTTCCGACGAGCAGTACTTC. Protein product: CASSGRGSDEQYF.

The table lists this clone with a count of one. The genes are TRBV14 and TRBJ1-2, with 9 nucleotides matching TRBD1. The CDR3 is 13 residues long. V lost 4 bases, J lost 4 bases, and 1 base stayed unmatched. Germline V gene data show CDR1 as SGHDN and CDR2 as FVKESK. The CDR3 nucleotides read TGTGCCAGCAGCCGGGACAGGGCCTATGGCTACACCTTC. Its protein is CASSRDRAYGYTF.

The chain joins TRBV30 to TRBJ2-4, with 7 bases matching TRBD2. The CDR3 spans 13 residues. CDR1 and CDR2 from the germline V gene are GTSNPN and SVGIG (reference sequence). V lost 2 bases to trimming and J lost 12 bases; unmatched junction nucleotides: 10. For the CDR3, the DNA is TGTGCCTGGAGTCGTGGCGGGGGTAAAGATCAGTACTTC. As protein: CAWSRGGGKDQYF.